Listed below are T cell receptor beta chains from one sample, sequenced in a study of CD8+ T cells in alopecia areata. The repertoire was sequenced with immunoSEQ multiplex PCR; TCRdb's copy has only in-frame clones and lacks some. The table shows over 150,000 clones, with about 53% occurring only once. This specimen was CD8+ T cells sorted from blood, taken at week 24, from a patient treated with tofacitinib. The receptors originated from a human donor with alopecia areata. Both conserved end residues are part of each CDR3. D genes are given only for firm matches. Clone size is given for some rows only: seen once, a few or many times, or a class if the clone is expanded.

CDR3 DNA	CDR3 protein	V gene	D gene	J gene	clone size
TGTGCCAGCAGCCCGGGACAGGTAATAAATCAGCCCCAGCATTTT	CASSPGQVINQPQHF	TRBV9	TRBD1	TRBJ1-5	NA
TGTGCCAGCAGCTTTACGGATCGTTCATCATACGAGCAGTACTTC	CASSFTDRSSYEQYF	TRBV11-2	NA	TRBJ2-7	once
TGCAGCGTTGGCCCGGGGGACCAAGAGACCCAGTACTTC	CSVGPGDQETQYF	TRBV29-1	NA	TRBJ2-5	few
TGCGCCAGCAGCCAAGATCGCAGACACAATTCACCCCTCCACTTT	CASSQDRRHNSPLHF	TRBV4-3	NA	TRBJ1-6	NA
TGCAGCGTTGCAACGGGGCCTGAAGCTTTCTTT	CSVATGPEAFF	TRBV29-1	NA	TRBJ1-1	NA
TGCAGCGTTGAGCCGGGTAGGGGAGAAGCTTTCTTT	CSVEPGRGEAFF	TRBV29-1	NA	TRBJ1-1	few
TGTGCCACCAGCAGAGGTACAGGGTCCTACGAGCAGTACTTC	CATSRGTGSYEQYF	TRBV15	NA	TRBJ2-7	NA
TGCGCCAGCAGCCTGCTAGCGGGAGACTCCAATGAGCAGTTCTTC	CASSLLAGDSNEQFF	TRBV4-1	TRBD2	TRBJ2-1	NA
TGCAGCGTCGGGACAGAGAGGGGTTTCTACGAGCAGTACTTC	CSVGTERGFYEQYF	TRBV29-1	TRBD1	TRBJ2-7	few
TGTGCCAGCAGTCTCCACTCGGAGAGTACGCAGTATTTT	CASSLHSESTQYF	TRBV27	NA	TRBJ2-3	few
TGTGCCAGCATTGTCAGGGCCTACGAGCAGTACTTC	CASIVRAYEQYF	TRBV2	NA	TRBJ2-7	NA
TGTGCCAGCAGATACGGGACTAGCGAGGCCTACGAGCAGTACTTC	CASRYGTSEAYEQYF	TRBV2	TRBD2	TRBJ2-7	NA
TGTGCCAGCAGCGGCCCCGGACTGAGCTCCTACGAGCAGTACTTC	CASSGPGLSSYEQYF	TRBV7-8	NA	TRBJ2-7	NA
TGTGCCAGCAGCCCGACAGGGACTACCTACGAGCAGTACTTC	CASSPTGTTYEQYF	TRBV27	NA	TRBJ2-7	NA
TGTGCCAGCTCACGGAAAATACATCGCGTCTACACCTTC	CASSRKIHRVYTF	TRBV18	NA	TRBJ1-2	many
TGTGCCAGCAGCCCATATACAGCTTTTAATGAAAAACTGTTTTTT	CASSPYTAFNEKLFF	TRBV7-2	NA	TRBJ1-4	NA
TGTGCCAGCAGTGAAGGCCGGCACACTGAAGCTTTCTTT	CASSEGRHTEAFF	TRBV25-1	NA	TRBJ1-1	NA
TGCGCCAGCAGCCAAGAGCAGGGGTCTGGAAACACCATATATTTT	CASSQEQGSGNTIYF	TRBV4-3	NA	TRBJ1-3	NA
TGCGCCAGCAGCGTGGGACAGGGTGACGAGCAGTACTTC	CASSVGQGDEQYF	TRBV5-1	TRBD1	TRBJ2-7	NA
TGTGCCAGCAGCCCATACAGGGTGCGAGCTGAAGCTTTCTTT	CASSPYRVRAEAFF	TRBV28	NA	TRBJ1-1	NA
TGTGCCACCGGGAGGAATACCTACGAGCAGTACTTC	CATGRNTYEQYF	TRBV6-5	TRBD2	TRBJ2-7	NA
TGTGCCTGGAGTGACAGATCATACGAGCAGTACTTC	CAWSDRSYEQYF	TRBV30	NA	TRBJ2-7	NA
TGTGCCTGGAGCATCGCGGCGGGCATCGACGAGCAGTACTTC	CAWSIAAGIDEQYF	TRBV30	NA	TRBJ2-7	NA
TGTGCCAGCAGCCACCCACACGGGGGCCCGGTGGATGAGCAGTTCTTC	CASSHPHGGPVDEQFF	TRBV4-2	NA	TRBJ2-1	NA